The 12 T cell receptor beta chains below all came from one sample that was sequenced in a study of cytomegalovirus exposure and HLA in healthy donors. Primers: 60 Vbeta forward and 13 Jbeta reverse. Sequenced by immunoSEQ multiplex PCR; TCRdb stores in-frame clones only, minus some. The data show fewer than 200,000 clones, around four fifths seen once. The sample was PBMCs. Receptors were obtained from a man aged 40-55 years in good health and CMV-seropositive.

The J gene is TRBJ1-4, the V gene TRBV29-1, with 9 bases lining up with TRBD1. The length of the CDR3 is 12 residues. Germline V gene sequence: CDR1 SQVTM, CDR2 ANQGSEA. Trimming removed 7 bases from V and 8 bases from J; junction bases left unmatched: 5. In nucleotides, the CDR3 is TGCAGCGGGACAGGGGACGGAGAAAAACTGTTTTTT. Amino acids: CSGTGDGEKLFF.

This chain's CDR3 is CASSREGYEQYF. The CDR3 region has the DNA TGTGCCAGCAGCCGGGAGGGGTACGAGCAGTACTTC. The chain is built from TRBV11-3 and TRBJ2-7; 8 nucleotides line up with TRBD2. The CDR3 runs to 12 residues. V was pared by 5 bases and J by 4 bases, with 1 base of the junction left unmatched. Germline CDR1 reads SGHNT; CDR2 reads YENEEA.

This clone was detected only once. The V gene is TRBV7-2, the J gene TRBJ2-7; the match to TRBD2 covers 9 bases. CDR1 is SGHTA, CDR2 FQGNSA, per germline. The junction had 9 bases not matched to a gene; V was cut back by 5 bases and J by 4 bases. The CDR3 loop spans 15 amino acids. As DNA, the CDR3 is TGTGCCAGCAGCCCCCAAGCGGGAGGAGGTTACGAGCAGTACTTC. It translates to CASSPQAGGGYEQYF.

As for this clone: This same CDR3 is encoded by further DNA sequences in the sample. The CDR3 coding sequence is TGTGCCAGCAGCTCGGGACAGGGGCGCACTGAAGCTTTCTTT. It codes for CASSSGQGRTEAFF. This rearrangement joins TRBV5-4 to TRBJ1-1; 10 nucleotides align to TRBD1. CDR3 length: 14 residues. The trim removed 3 bases at V and 4 bases at J, leaving 3 bases unmatched. Germline CDR1 is SGHNT and CDR2 is YYREEE (reference sequence).

The chain is built from TRBV5-4 and TRBJ1-4; D call uncertain. Germline-derived CDR1 and CDR2 are SGHNT and YYREEE (reference sequence). The CDR3 is 13 amino acids. V lost 1 base and J lost 3, with 4 bases in between. CDR3 coding DNA: TGTGCCAGCAGCTTGACGGCTAATGAAAAACTGTTTTTT. Translating gives CASSLTANEKLFF.

The chain recombines TRBV6-1 with TRBJ2-3; 8 bases are shared with TRBD1. Per the germline V gene, CDR1 is MNHNS and CDR2 is SASEGT. Trimming removed 4 bases from V and 3 bases from J; junction bases left unmatched: 6. The CDR3 is 15 amino acids. CDR3 DNA: TGTGCCAGCAGTGGCGACAGGGGTAGAACAGATACGCAGTATTTT. Encoded protein: CASSGDRGRTDTQYF.

This clone was found a few times. The CDR3, as DNA: TGTGCCAGCAGCTTAGCGACGGTGAACACTGAAGCTTTCTTT. Protein product: CASSLATVNTEAFF. V is TRBV5-6 and J is TRBJ1-1; D gene uncertain. The V gene's germline CDR1 is SGHDT and CDR2 YYEEEE. CDR3 size: 14 residues. Trimming shortened V by 2 bases and J by 0 bases, and 8 bases separated the two germline ends.

This clone has a single count. The J gene is TRBJ2-7, the V gene TRBV5-1; TRBD2 matches at 10 bases. Germline values: CDR1 SGHRS, CDR2 YFSETQ. The ends lost 0 bases at V and 1 base at J; junction bases unmatched: 4. CDR3 length equals 16 residues. CDR3 in DNA: TGCGCCAGCAGCTTGGCTAGCGGGAGTTTATCCTACGAGCAGTACTTC. It yields the protein CASSLASGSLSYEQYF.

This rearrangement joins TRBV2 to TRBJ2-7; D perhaps matches TRBD1 (6 bases). The CDR3 has 15 residues. Germline CDR1 reads SNHLY; CDR2 reads FYNNEI. V shed 0 bases and J shed 6 bases, with 15 bases lying between them. The chain's CDR3 is CASSEAKGGLSEQYF. The DNA of the CDR3 is TGTGCCAGCAGTGAAGCCAAAGGGGGATTGAGCGAGCAGTACTTC.

This clone was observed a handful of times. The rearrangement joins TRBV11-2 to TRBJ1-1, with no clear D. CDR1 is SGHAT and CDR2 is FQNNGV in the germline V gene. The V gene lost 8 bases and the J gene lost 8 bases, with 15 bases spanning the gap. The CDR3 totals 12 residues. CDR3 sequence (DNA): TGTGCCAGCGGCTATCTCCGAGGAGAAGCTTTCTTT. Translated, it gives CASGYLRGEAFF.

The gene calls are TRBV7-9 and TRBJ1-1; TRBD1 matches at 10 bases. CDR3 length: 16 residues. Unmatched junction bases numbered 12, after V lost 10 bases and J lost 1 base. The germline V gene encodes CDR1 SEHNR and CDR2 FQNEAQ (reference sequence). CDR3 nucleotides: TGTGCCAACAAACCCCGGGACAGGGGATGGAACACTGAAGCTTTCTTT. Amino acids: CANKPRDRGWNTEAFF.

This clone was seen more than once but under ten times. The V call is TRBV10-3, the J call TRBJ2-2, with TRBD2 matching over 7 bases. CDR1 ENHRY and CDR2 SYGVKD come from the germline V gene. This CDR3 has 16 amino acids. Trimming cost V 0 bases and J 6 bases; bases outside gene matches: 7. The CDR3 protein is CAISESQRGGAGELFF. CDR3 in DNA: TGTGCCATCAGTGAGTCCCAGCGGGGTGGCGCCGGGGAGCTGTTTTTT.